This entry lists 10 T cell receptor beta chains sequenced from one sample in a study of cytomegalovirus exposure and HLA in healthy donors. The PCR used 60 Vbeta and 13 Jbeta primers. Sequenced by immunoSEQ multiplex PCR; TCRdb stores in-frame clones only, minus some. There are about 77,000 clones in the sample, with around 13% held by the top ten. Sequenced material: PBMCs. The source is a man aged 50 or older in good health and CMV-seropositive.

This rearrangement joins TRBV27 to TRBJ2-1; D possibly corresponds to TRBD1 (5 bases). The V and J ends lost 4 bases and 3 bases respectively, with 13 bases between them. The CDR3 contains 15 residues. Germline assignment: CDR1 MNHEY and CDR2 SMNVEV (reference sequence). The CDR3 spells CASSSGWGRYNEQFF. The CDR3 DNA follows: TGTGCCAGCAGTTCCGGGTGGGGCCGCTACAATGAGCAGTTCTTC.

J is TRBJ2-7 and V is TRBV18; 9 bases line up with TRBD2. After removal of 6 bases from V and 9 bases from J, the junction contained 18 bases not matched to a gene. Germline V gene data show CDR1 as KGHSH and CDR2 as LQKENI. The CDR3 contains 16 residues. The CDR3 reads CASSPYAGGVGNGQYV. The CDR3 coding sequence is TGTGCCAGCTCGCCCTATGCGGGGGGGGTCGGTAATGGGCAGTACGTC.

V gene TRBV7-9 combines with J gene TRBJ2-3; maybe TRBD1 (6 bases). This CDR3 has 14 residues. CDR1 and CDR2 (germline): SEHNR, FQNEAQ (reference sequence). Trimming pared 5 bases from V and 5 bases from J, leaving 14 bases between. Written as DNA, the CDR3 is TGTGCCAGCAGCCCCACAGGGAGAGGAGATACGCAGTATTTT. This encodes CASSPTGRGDTQYF.

The rearrangement uses TRBV28 and TRBJ1-2; TRBD1 agrees at 9 bases. Germline V lookup: CDR1 MDHEN, CDR2 SYDVKM. The CDR3 is 14 residues long. J was trimmed by 10 bases and V by 6 bases; bases with no gene match: 12. CDR3 nucleotide sequence: TGTGCCAGCAGCCTTCCCGGGACAGGGAATGACTACACCTTC. Its translation is CASSLPGTGNDYTF.

The CDR3 here is CASSLADRGFINEKLFF. In nucleotides, the CDR3 is TGCGCCAGCAGCTTGGCGGACAGGGGGTTTATCAATGAAAAACTGTTTTTT. The rearrangement joins TRBV5-1 to TRBJ1-4; 10 bases are a match to TRBD1. Trimming took 0 bases from V and 5 from J; bases not matched to a gene: 7. Germline V lookup: CDR1 SGHRS, CDR2 YFSETQ. The length of the CDR3 is 17 residues. The full variable domain, completed using reference TRBV5-1 and TRBJ1-4, is KAGVTQTPRYLIKTRGQQVTLSCSPISGHRSVSWYQQTPGQGLQFLFEYFSETQRNKGNFPGRFSGRQFSNSRSEMNVSTLELGDSALYLCASSLADRGFINEKLFFGSGTQLSVL.

This rearrangement joins TRBV9 to TRBJ2-3; D is perhaps TRBD2 (5 bases). The germline V and J ends were trimmed by 0 bases and 1 base, with 12 bases remaining between them. The CDR3 length is 16 residues. Germline-derived CDR1 and CDR2 are SGDLS and YYNGEE. CDR3 amino acids: CASSVELRVGTDTQYF. The DNA for the CDR3 is TGTGCCAGCAGCGTAGAGCTGAGGGTGGGCACAGATACGCAGTATTTT.

The chain couples TRBV19 to TRBJ2-3, with D maybe TRBD2 (6 bases). From germline, CDR1 is LNHDA and CDR2 SQIVND (reference sequence). CDR3 length equals 15 residues. The V and J ends lost 7 bases and 2 bases respectively, with 16 bases between them. The CDR3: CASTISKDYTDTQYF. CDR3 DNA sequence: TGTGCCAGTACCATCTCTAAGGACTACACAGATACGCAGTATTTT.

The chain employs TRBV6-1 and TRBJ2-7; D not certain. The CDR3 totals 13 residues. Trimming pared 6 bases from V and 0 bases from J, leaving 9 bases between. Germline loops: CDR1 MNHNS, CDR2 SASEGT. The DNA of the CDR3 is TGTGCCAGCAGATTAGCATCCTCCTACGAGCAGTACTTC. Its protein product is CASRLASSYEQYF.

The chain is built from TRBV7-2 and TRBJ2-3, with TRBD1 matching over 12 bases. V lost 4 bases, J lost 11 bases, and 7 bases stayed unmatched. The length of the CDR3 is 14 residues. Germline CDR1 reads SGHTA; CDR2 reads FQGNSA. In DNA form, the CDR3 reads TGTGCCAGCAGCTCGGGACAGGGGGCGGCAAGGCAGTATTTT. Protein product: CASSSGQGAARQYF.

The genes are TRBV5-1 and TRBJ1-4; D call uncertain. This CDR3 comprises 16 residues. Per the germline V gene, CDR1 is SGHRS and CDR2 is YFSETQ. The V gene lost 0 bases and the J gene lost 0 bases, with 9 bases spanning the gap. CDR3 amino acids: CASSLADGATNEKLFF. The DNA for the CDR3 is TGCGCCAGCAGCTTGGCCGACGGGGCAACTAATGAAAAACTGTTTTTT.